This TCR beta chain is drawn from a study of cytomegalovirus exposure and HLA in healthy donors. Nominal health characterized the donors when sampled, though unrecorded immune exposures were likely. About this clone: Its specificity is not known.

Findings and caveats of the study: DRB1 showed the most TCR associations and HLA-C the fewest in a later analysis, as rates varied by HLA locus. What a later analysis reportedly showed was that an Asian-associated ancestry cluster had fewer N-insertions than the 666-donor mean. Rarity marked most TCR sequences, yet some public TCRs occurred in many donors.

With 60 Vbeta and 13 Jbeta primers, the PCR was carried out. Sequencing was performed with immunoSEQ multiplex PCR; in TCRdb, only in-frame clones are kept and a portion is missing. The table records over 150,000 clones, around 69% of them present only once. V was pared by 5 bases and J by 4 bases, with 9 bases of the junction left unmatched. The germline V gene has CDR1 LNHDA and CDR2 SQIVND (reference sequence). The CDR3 extends over 16 amino acids. This chain joins TRBV19 and TRBJ2-1; 9 positions agree with TRBD2. This TCR came from a woman in her 30s in good health and CMV-seronegative. The sequencing input was PBMCs. The CDR3: CASSSPWTSEYNEQFF. The CDR3 coding sequence is TGTGCCAGTAGTTCCCCCTGGACTAGCGAGTACAATGAGCAGTTCTTC.